The present TCR beta chain was sequenced within a study of blood T cells in healthy people across ages. Findings and caveats of the study: Unsorted PBMCs blocked a conclusive comparison of naive and antigen-experienced cells. The study lacked donor CMV status, which possibly confounded expanded clonotype changes. It was found that TCR beta diversity correlated strongly with the percentage of naive T cells.

A second PCR, run for roughly 7 to 11 cycles, used a sample-barcoded 5' primer plus a J-beta primer mix. A single record per CDR3 protein comes from TCRdb applying MiXCR to the 5' RACE reads. This table has 550,000 to 750,000 distinct CDR3 sequences, 20% to 25% appearing once. As concerns this clonotype: The antigen is not known.

Trimming left V 2 bases short and J 6 bases short, with 13 bases between. The CDR3 consists of 15 residues. The specimen sequenced was blood. The chain recombines TRBV12-3 or TRBV12-4 with TRBJ2-2; the D gene is possibly TRBD2 (6 bases). This TCR was sampled from a man in his 70s in good health. CDR3 region: CASSLTTRGAGELFF. CDR3 sequence (DNA): TGTGCCAGCAGTTTAACCACCCGCGGGGCCGGGGAGCTGTTTTTT.